The clone carrying this T cell receptor beta chain was counted ten times or more. Its target is not known. This record belongs to a study of molecular identifiers for immune sequencing clone quantification. Across the whole study: In replicates, RNA from roughly 18,000 or 92,000 naive CD8 cells was split five ways, four sequenced.

Researchers sorted naive CD8 T cells as cells that were CD8+CD4-CCR7+CD45RA+. The CDR3 sequence is 16 residues long. The ends lost 5 bases at V and 0 bases at J; junction bases unmatched: 4. CDR1 and CDR2 (germline): SEHNR, FQNEAQ (reference sequence). TCR libraries were built in bulk with a published protocol and specific TCR primers. TCRdb called the PCR reads again in MiXCR, with one record for every CDR3 protein. The sample lists around 460,000 distinct CDR3 sequences, roughly a fifth occurring once. Broader study findings: Under 1% of molecules in naive cells, but over 97% of effector molecules, belonged to clones above 20 RNA copies.

The J gene is TRBJ1-3, the V gene TRBV7-9; 10 bases align to TRBD1. The source of this sequence is a human donor in good health. Some libraries in this study had Jurkat cell RNA spiked in. The sequencing sample was made of naive CD8+ T cells from blood, with Jurkat cell RNA spiked in. The subset was: FACS-sorted CD8+CD4-CCR7+CD45RA+ naive T cells. CDR3: CASSPGTGDSGNTIYF. The CDR3 DNA reads as TGTGCCAGCAGCCCCGGGACAGGGGACTCTGGAAACACCATATATTTT.